The 18 T cell receptor beta chains below were found in one sample sequenced in a study of blood T cell repertoires in COVID-19. TCRdb's table, derived via immunoSEQ multiplex PCR, lists solely in-frame clones and lacks some. The data contain around 81,000 clones, just under 85% of them singletons. Material: peripheral blood. The receptors here all came from a man aged 50-60 years with acute or convalescent COVID-19.

The J gene is TRBJ2-3, the V gene TRBV7-6; 9 bases map to TRBD2. Losses at the gene ends were 4 bases for V and 0 bases for J; bases not matched to a gene: 5. CDR3 length equals 16 residues. Germline values: CDR1 SGHVS, CDR2 FNYEAQ. The CDR3, as DNA: TGTGCCAGCAGCTCGTTAGCGGGGGCTAGCACAGATACGCAGTATTTT. This codes for CASSSLAGASTDTQYF.

This chain joins TRBV19 and TRBJ2-3; 9 bases align to TRBD1. The CDR3 is made up of 15 amino acids. Germline CDR1 and CDR2: LNHDA and SQIVND (reference sequence). J gave up 6 bases and V 1 base, and 5 bases lay outside the gene matches. This chain's CDR3 is CASSIVWDRADTQYF. The CDR3 region has the DNA TGTGCCAGTAGTATAGTCTGGGACAGGGCGGATACGCAGTATTTT.

The rearrangement links TRBV6-5 to TRBJ2-7, with 14 bases that match TRBD2. The CDR3 spans 15 residues. V trimming: 7 bases; J trimming: 3 bases; junction bases outside the gene matches: 5. The germline V gene encodes CDR1 MNHEY and CDR2 SVGAGI. CDR3 sequence: CASNRLAGGLYEQYF. In DNA form, the CDR3 reads TGTGCCAGCAATAGACTAGCGGGGGGGCTCTACGAGCAGTACTTC.

The rearrangement uses TRBV5-1 and TRBJ2-2; 7 nucleotides agree with TRBD2. The J segment lost 0 bases and the V segment lost 4 bases, leaving 6 bases of the junction unmatched. This CDR3 spans 16 amino acids. Germline CDR1 reads SGHRS; CDR2 reads YFSETQ. As DNA, the CDR3 is TGCGCCAGCAGCGAAGCTAGCGGCGCGAACACCGGGGAGCTGTTTTTT. Amino acids: CASSEASGANTGELFF.

This clone was observed a single time. The rearrangement joins TRBV7-9 to TRBJ2-5; no clear D gene. Germline CDR1 reads SEHNR; CDR2 reads FQNEAQ (reference sequence). V lost 5 bases, J lost 0 bases, and 4 bases lay in between. The CDR3 is 12 amino acids. The CDR3 DNA is TGTGCCAGCAGCCAGAACCAAGAGACCCAGTACTTC. Translated: CASSQNQETQYF.

J is TRBJ1-2 and V is TRBV29-1; the match to TRBD1 covers 8 bases. V shed 7 bases and J 0 bases; nucleotides not matched to a gene: 16. Germline values: CDR1 SQVTM, CDR2 ANQGSEA. The CDR3 consists of 17 residues. The CDR3 DNA reads TGCAGCGCGATACTTCCGGGACAGGAACGCACTAACTATGGCTACACCTTC. Protein product: CSAILPGQERTNYGYTF.

V gene TRBV11-1 combines with J gene TRBJ2-1, with a weak D call TRBD2 (6 bases). The V gene's germline CDR1 is SGHAT and CDR2 FQDESV (reference sequence). V lost 1 base to trimming and J lost 0 bases, with 10 bases between them. CDR3 length: 16 amino acids. CDR3 loop: CASSLGGASSYNEQFF. In DNA, the CDR3 is TGTGCCAGCAGCTTAGGCGGGGCGAGCTCCTACAATGAGCAGTTCTTC. Full variable domain (remainder filled in from reference TRBV11-1 and TRBJ2-1): EAEVAQSPRYKITEKSQAVAFWCDPISGHATLYWYRQILGQGPELLVQFQDESVVDDSQLPKDRFSAERLKGVDSTLKIQPAELGDSAMYLCASSLGGASSYNEQFFGPGTRLTVL.

The rearrangement uses TRBV12-5 and TRBJ2-1; D perhaps matches TRBD2 (5 bases). Trimming shortened V by 2 bases and J by 10 bases, and 18 bases separated the two germline ends. The CDR3 runs 15 residues. CDR1 and CDR2 from the germline V gene are LGHNT and FRNRAP. The CDR3 is CASGLIPSGLGEQFF. DNA for the CDR3: TGTGCTAGTGGTTTGATACCTTCGGGATTGGGCGAGCAGTTCTTC.

This chain joins TRBV15 and TRBJ1-2; 9 nucleotides match TRBD1. J lost 4 bases, V lost 5 bases, and 5 bases had no gene match. The CDR3 runs 14 residues. The germline V gene has CDR1 LNHNV and CDR2 YYDKDF (reference sequence). CDR3 nucleotide sequence: TGTGCCACCAGCTTGGACAGGGGCGTCTATGGCTACACCTTC. Its protein product is CATSLDRGVYGYTF.

This chain joins TRBV6-6 and TRBJ1-1; TRBD1 aligns across 9 bases. Germline lookup yields CDR1 MNHNY and CDR2 SVGAGI (reference sequence). The CDR3 extends over 14 amino acids. Unmatched junction bases numbered 11, after V lost 5 bases and J lost 10 bases. The chain's CDR3 is CASSPNRGRVGAFF. Here the CDR3 DNA reads TGTGCCAGCAGTCCTAACAGGGGGCGGGTAGGAGCTTTCTTT.

CDR3 coding DNA: TGTGCCAGCAGCTGGGGACTAGCGGGGAGCTCCTACAATGAGCAGTTCTTC. The encoded protein is CASSWGLAGSSYNEQFF. The J gene is TRBJ2-1, the V gene TRBV11-2, with 13 bases that match TRBD2. Unmatched junction bases numbered 3, after V lost 4 bases and J lost 0 bases. The CDR3 covers 17 residues. CDR1 and CDR2 (germline): SGHAT, FQNNGV.

The V call is TRBV5-1, the J call TRBJ2-1; TRBD1 matches at 8 bases. This CDR3 is 14 amino acids long. Trimming cost V 0 bases and J 5 bases; bases outside gene matches: 1. Germline assignment: CDR1 SGHRS and CDR2 YFSETQ. The CDR3 reads CASSLGGQDNEQFF. In DNA form, the CDR3 reads TGCGCCAGCAGCTTGGGGGGACAGGACAATGAGCAGTTCTTC.

The chain combines TRBV6-5 with TRBJ1-6, with D possibly TRBD1 on 5 matching bases. Germline-derived CDR1 and CDR2 are MNHEY and SVGAGI. Trimming stripped 8 bases from V and 8 bases from J, with 13 bases between. There are 13 residues in the CDR3. CDR3 in amino acids: CASGGIADSPLHF. The CDR3 DNA reads as TGTGCCAGCGGGGGGATCGCGGATTCACCCCTCCACTTT.

This chain connects TRBV28 to TRBJ2-5; 9 nucleotides align to TRBD2. Germline V gene sequence: CDR1 MDHEN, CDR2 SYDVKM. The CDR3 runs to 15 residues. Losses at the gene ends were 3 bases for V and 1 base for J; bases not matched to a gene: 3. The CDR3 sequence is CASSLGLASQETQYF. CDR3 coding DNA: TGTGCCAGCAGTTTGGGACTAGCCTCCCAAGAGACCCAGTACTTC.

The CDR3 DNA follows: TGCGCCAGCAGCCTGCCAGCGCAGTCGGATACGCAGTATTTT. Amino acids: CASSLPAQSDTQYF. The rearrangement links TRBV5-1 to TRBJ2-3; no clear D. The CDR3 runs to 14 residues. Germline-derived CDR1 and CDR2 are SGHRS and YFSETQ. V was trimmed by 4 bases and J by 6 bases, leaving 15 bases between them.

A single count supports this clone. The chain joins TRBV3-1 (or the pseudogene TRBV3-2) to TRBJ2-1, with no clear D. Germline V gives CDR1 LGHDT, CDR2 YNNKEL (reference sequence). V lost 4 bases and J lost 0, with 10 bases in between. This CDR3 is 15 amino acids long. CDR3 region: CASSPMANSYNEQFF. The CDR3 region has the DNA TGTGCCAGCAGCCCGATGGCCAACTCCTACAATGAGCAGTTCTTC.

The chain couples TRBV12-3 or TRBV12-4 to TRBJ1-1; a weak D match, TRBD1 (5 bases). V was shortened by 4 bases and J by 4 bases, with 10 bases between the two germline ends. The CDR3 contains 13 residues. CDR3 amino acids: CASSSRQLTEAFF. For the CDR3, the DNA is TGTGCCAGCAGTTCGCGACAGCTCACTGAAGCTTTCTTT.

This sequence joins TRBV10-3 and TRBJ2-7; D possibly corresponds to TRBD1 (5 bases). The CDR3 totals 14 residues. CDR1 ENHRY and CDR2 SYGVKD come from the germline V gene. Trimming left V 2 bases short and J 0 bases short, with 8 bases between. CDR3 region: CAISETDSSYEQYF. Written as DNA, the CDR3 is TGTGCCATCAGTGAGACTGACAGCTCCTACGAGCAGTACTTC.